This T cell receptor beta chain is drawn from a study of Ad26.COV2.S vaccination and SARS-CoV-2 variants. The CDR3 is 13 residues long. The germline gives CDR1 SGHRS, CDR2 YFSETQ. V was clipped by 4 bases and J by 2 bases, with 7 bases between them. This table comes from immunoSEQ multiplex PCR, and its TCRdb copy is limited to in-frame clones, with some not included. The table records 120,000 to 150,000 clones, 75% to 90% of them present only once. The sample consisted of peripheral blood, taken after recovery from COVID-19. This sequence originates from a human donor who had recovered from COVID-19. V usage is TRBV5-1 and J usage is TRBJ2-1; no clear D gene. The CDR3, as DNA: TGCGCCAGCAGCCACCGGCCCTACAATGAGCAGTTCTTC. Its protein is CASSHRPYNEQFF.